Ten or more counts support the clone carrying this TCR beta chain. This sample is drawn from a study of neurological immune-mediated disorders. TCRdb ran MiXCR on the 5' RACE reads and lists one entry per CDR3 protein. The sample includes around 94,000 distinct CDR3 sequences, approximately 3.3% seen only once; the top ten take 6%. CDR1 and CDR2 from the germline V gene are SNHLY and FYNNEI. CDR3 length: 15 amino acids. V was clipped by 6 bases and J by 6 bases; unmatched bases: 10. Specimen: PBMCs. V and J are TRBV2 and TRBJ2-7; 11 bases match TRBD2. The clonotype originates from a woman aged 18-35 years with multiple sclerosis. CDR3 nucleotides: TGTGCCAGCAGAGACACTAGCGGGAGCATCGCCGAGCAGTACTTC. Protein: CASRDTSGSIAEQYF.